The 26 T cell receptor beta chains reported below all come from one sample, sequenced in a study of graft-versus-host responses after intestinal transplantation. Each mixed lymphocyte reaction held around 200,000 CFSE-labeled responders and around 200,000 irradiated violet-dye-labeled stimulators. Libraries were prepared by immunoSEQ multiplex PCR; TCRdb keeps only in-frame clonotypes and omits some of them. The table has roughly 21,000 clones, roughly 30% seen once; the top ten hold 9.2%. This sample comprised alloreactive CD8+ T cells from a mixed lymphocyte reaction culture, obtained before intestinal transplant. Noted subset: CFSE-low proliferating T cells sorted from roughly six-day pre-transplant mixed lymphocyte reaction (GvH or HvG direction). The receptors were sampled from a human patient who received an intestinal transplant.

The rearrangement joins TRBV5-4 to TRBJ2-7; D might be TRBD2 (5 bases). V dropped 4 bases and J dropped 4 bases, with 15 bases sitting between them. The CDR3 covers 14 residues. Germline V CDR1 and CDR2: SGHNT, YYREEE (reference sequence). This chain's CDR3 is CASSDPGSHYEQYF. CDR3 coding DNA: TGTGCCAGCAGCGACCCGGGATCGCATTACGAGCAGTACTTC. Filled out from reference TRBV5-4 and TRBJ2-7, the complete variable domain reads ETGVTQSPTHLIKTRGQQVTLRCSSQSGHNTVSWYQQALGQGPQFIFQYYREEENGRGNFPPRFSGLQFPNYSSELNVNALELDDSALYLCASSDPGSHYEQYFGPGTRLTVT.

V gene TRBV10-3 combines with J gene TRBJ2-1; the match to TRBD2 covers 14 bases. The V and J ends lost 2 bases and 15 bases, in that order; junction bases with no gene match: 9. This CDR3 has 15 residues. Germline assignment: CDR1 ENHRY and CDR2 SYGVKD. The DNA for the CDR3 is TGTGCCATCAGTGAGCTGGGGGGGACTAGCGGGAGTTGGTTCTTC. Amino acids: CAISELGGTSGSWFF.

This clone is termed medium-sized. The CDR3 protein is CASSQERGSSYEQYF. CDR3 nucleotide sequence: TGTGCCAGCAGCCAAGAAAGGGGGAGCTCCTACGAGCAGTACTTC. The genes are TRBV4-2 and TRBJ2-7, with a weak D call TRBD1 (6 bases). Germline CDR1 LGHNA, CDR2 YNFKEQ. The CDR3 runs to 15 residues. V lost 0 bases, J lost 0 bases, and 9 bases lay in between.

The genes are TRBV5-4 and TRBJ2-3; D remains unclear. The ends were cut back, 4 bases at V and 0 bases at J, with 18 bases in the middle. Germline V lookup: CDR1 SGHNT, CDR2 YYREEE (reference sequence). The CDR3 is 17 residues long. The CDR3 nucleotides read TGTGCCAGCAGCCAAGATCCGACGGAGCTGAGCACAGATACGCAGTATTTT. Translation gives CASSQDPTELSTDTQYF.

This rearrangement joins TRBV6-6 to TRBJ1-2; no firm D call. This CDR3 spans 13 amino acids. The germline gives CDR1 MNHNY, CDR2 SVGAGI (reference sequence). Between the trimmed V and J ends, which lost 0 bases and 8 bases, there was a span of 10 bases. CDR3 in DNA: TGTGCCAGCAGTTACTCGAACATGGGGGGCTACACCTTC. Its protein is CASSYSNMGGYTF.

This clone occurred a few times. The DNA of the CDR3 is TGTGCCACCAATACCTATACTAGCGGGGAGGGTACCGGGGAGCTGTTTTTT. Protein product: CATNTYTSGEGTGELFF. The chain links TRBV19 to TRBJ2-2; the match to TRBD2 covers 10 bases. After removal of 10 bases from V and 5 bases from J, the junction contained 16 bases not matched to a gene. Germline V gene lookup returns CDR1 LNHDA and CDR2 SQIVND (reference sequence). The CDR3 covers 17 residues.

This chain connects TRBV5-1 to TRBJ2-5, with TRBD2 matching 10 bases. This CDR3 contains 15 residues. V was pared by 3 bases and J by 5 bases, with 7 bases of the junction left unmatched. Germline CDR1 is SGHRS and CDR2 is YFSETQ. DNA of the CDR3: TGCGCCAGCAGCTCCCTAGCGGGAGTAGGGGAGACCCAGTACTTC. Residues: CASSSLAGVGETQYF.

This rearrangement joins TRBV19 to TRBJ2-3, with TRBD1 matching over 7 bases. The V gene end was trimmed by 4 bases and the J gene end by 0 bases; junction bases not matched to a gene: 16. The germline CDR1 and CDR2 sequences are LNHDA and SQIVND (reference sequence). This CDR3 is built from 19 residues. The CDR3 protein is CASSTWDSMYSSSTDTQYF. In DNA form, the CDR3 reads TGTGCCAGTAGTACCTGGGACAGCATGTACTCATCTAGCACAGATACGCAGTATTTT.

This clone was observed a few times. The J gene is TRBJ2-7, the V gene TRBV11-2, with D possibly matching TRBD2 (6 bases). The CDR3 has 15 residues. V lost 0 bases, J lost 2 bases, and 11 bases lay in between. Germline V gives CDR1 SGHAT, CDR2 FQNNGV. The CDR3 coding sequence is TGTGCCAGCAGCTTAGATTGGGGGGATACCTACGAGCAGTACTTC. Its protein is CASSLDWGDTYEQYF.

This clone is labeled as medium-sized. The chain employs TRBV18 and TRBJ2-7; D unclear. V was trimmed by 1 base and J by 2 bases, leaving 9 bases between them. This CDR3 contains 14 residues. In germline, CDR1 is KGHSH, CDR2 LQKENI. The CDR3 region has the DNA TGTGCCAGCTCACCACGCGAGACGGCCTACGAGCAGTACTTC. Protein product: CASSPRETAYEQYF.

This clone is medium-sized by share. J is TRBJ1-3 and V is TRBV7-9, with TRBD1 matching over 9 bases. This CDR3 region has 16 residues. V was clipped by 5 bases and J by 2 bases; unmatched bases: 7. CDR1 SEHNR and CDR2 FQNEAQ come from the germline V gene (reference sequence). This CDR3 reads CASSQPGQGPGNTIYF. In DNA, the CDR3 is TGTGCCAGCAGCCAGCCGGGACAGGGACCTGGAAACACCATATATTTT.

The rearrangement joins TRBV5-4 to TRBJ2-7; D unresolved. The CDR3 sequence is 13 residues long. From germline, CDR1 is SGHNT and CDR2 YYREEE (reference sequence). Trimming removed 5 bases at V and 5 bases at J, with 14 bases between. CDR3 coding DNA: TGTGCCAGCAGACCGTCCTTACAGAACGAGCAGTACTTC. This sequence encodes CASRPSLQNEQYF.

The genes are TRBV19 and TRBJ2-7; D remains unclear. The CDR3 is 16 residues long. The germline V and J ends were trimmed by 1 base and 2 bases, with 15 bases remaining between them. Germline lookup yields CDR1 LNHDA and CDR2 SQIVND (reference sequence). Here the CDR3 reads CASSIGVGGPTYEQYF. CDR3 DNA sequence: TGTGCCAGTAGTATAGGCGTAGGCGGTCCCACCTACGAGCAGTACTTC.

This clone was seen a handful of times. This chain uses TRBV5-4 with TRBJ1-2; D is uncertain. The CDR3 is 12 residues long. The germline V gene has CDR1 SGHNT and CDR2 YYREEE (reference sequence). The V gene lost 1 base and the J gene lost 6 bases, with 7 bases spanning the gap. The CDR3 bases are TGTGCCAGCAGCTTGACGGATGATGGCTACACCTTC. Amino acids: CASSLTDDGYTF. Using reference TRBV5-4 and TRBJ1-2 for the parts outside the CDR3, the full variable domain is ETGVTQSPTHLIKTRGQQVTLRCSSQSGHNTVSWYQQALGQGPQFIFQYYREEENGRGNFPPRFSGLQFPNYSSELNVNALELDDSALYLCASSLTDDGYTFGSGTRLTVV.

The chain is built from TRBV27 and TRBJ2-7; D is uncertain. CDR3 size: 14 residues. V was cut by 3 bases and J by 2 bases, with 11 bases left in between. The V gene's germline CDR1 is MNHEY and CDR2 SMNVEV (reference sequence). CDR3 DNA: TGTGCCAGCAGTTTGGGCGGAGAGCCCTACGAGCAGTACTTC. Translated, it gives CASSLGGEPYEQYF.

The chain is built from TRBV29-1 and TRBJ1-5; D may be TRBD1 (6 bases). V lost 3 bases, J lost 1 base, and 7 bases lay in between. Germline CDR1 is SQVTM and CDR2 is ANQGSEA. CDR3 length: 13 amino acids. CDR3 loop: CSVDQGSNQPQHF. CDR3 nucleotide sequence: TGCAGCGTTGACCAGGGGAGCAATCAGCCCCAGCATTTT.

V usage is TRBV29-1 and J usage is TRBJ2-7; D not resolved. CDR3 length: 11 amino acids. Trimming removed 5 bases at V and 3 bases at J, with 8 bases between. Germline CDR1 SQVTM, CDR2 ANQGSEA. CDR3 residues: CSVQTNYEQYF. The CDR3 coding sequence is TGCAGCGTTCAGACCAACTACGAGCAGTACTTC.

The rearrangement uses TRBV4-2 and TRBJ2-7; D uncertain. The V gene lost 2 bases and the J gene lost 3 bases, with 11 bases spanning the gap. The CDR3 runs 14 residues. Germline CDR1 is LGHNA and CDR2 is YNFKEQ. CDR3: CASSQLPSGYEQYF. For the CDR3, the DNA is TGTGCCAGCAGCCAATTGCCCTCAGGCTACGAGCAGTACTTC.

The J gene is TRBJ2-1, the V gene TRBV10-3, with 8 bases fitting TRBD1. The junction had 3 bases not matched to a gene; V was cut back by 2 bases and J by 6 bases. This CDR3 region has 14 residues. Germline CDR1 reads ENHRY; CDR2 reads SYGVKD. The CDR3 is CAISEGQGINEQFF. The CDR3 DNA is TGTGCCATCAGTGAGGGACAGGGCATCAATGAGCAGTTCTTC.

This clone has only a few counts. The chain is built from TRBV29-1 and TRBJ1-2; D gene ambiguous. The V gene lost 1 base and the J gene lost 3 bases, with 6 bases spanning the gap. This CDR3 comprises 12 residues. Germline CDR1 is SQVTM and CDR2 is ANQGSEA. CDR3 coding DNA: TGCAGCGTTGAAGGTGGATACTATGGCTACACCTTC. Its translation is CSVEGGYYGYTF.

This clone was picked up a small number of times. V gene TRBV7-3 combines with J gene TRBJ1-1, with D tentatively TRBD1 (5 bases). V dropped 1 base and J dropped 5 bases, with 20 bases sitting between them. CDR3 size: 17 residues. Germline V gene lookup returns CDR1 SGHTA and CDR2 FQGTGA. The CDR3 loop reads CASSLIKPRPGQTEAFF. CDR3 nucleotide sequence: TGTGCCAGCAGCTTAATTAAGCCTCGGCCAGGGCAGACTGAAGCTTTCTTT.

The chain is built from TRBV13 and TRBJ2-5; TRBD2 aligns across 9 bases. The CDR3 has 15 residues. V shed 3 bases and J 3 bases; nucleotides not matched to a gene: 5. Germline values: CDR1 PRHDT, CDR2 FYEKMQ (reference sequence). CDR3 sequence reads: CASSLERGAKETQYF. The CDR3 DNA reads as TGTGCCAGCAGCTTGGAGCGGGGGGCCAAAGAGACCCAGTACTTC.

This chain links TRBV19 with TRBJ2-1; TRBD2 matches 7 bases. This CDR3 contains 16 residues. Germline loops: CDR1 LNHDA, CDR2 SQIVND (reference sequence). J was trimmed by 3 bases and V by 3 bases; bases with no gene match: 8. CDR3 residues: CASSIGGTNYYNEQFF. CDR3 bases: TGTGCCAGTAGTATTGGGGGGACTAACTACTACAATGAGCAGTTCTTC. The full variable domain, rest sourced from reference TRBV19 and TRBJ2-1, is DGGITQSPKYLFRKEGQNVTLSCEQNLNHDAMYWYRQDPGQGLRLIYYSQIVNDFQKGDIAEGYSVSREKKESFPLTVTSAQKNPTAFYLCASSIGGTNYYNEQFFGPGTRLTVL.

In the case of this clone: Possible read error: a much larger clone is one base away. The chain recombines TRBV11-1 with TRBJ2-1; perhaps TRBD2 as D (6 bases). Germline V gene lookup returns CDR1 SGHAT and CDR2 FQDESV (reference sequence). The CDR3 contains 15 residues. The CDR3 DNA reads TGTGCCAGCAGCTCCCTGGGGGGACCCTACAATGAGCAGCTCTTC. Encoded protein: CASSSLGGPYNEQLF.

CDR3 loop: CASSSGPEYNEQFF. The CDR3 bases are TGTGCCAGCAGCAGCGGGCCGGAGTACAATGAGCAGTTCTTC. V and J are TRBV7-6 and TRBJ2-1; D possibly corresponds to TRBD2 (6 bases). The germline gives CDR1 SGHVS, CDR2 FNYEAQ. The V end lost 5 bases, the J end lost 4 bases, and 12 bases lay between the germline ends. The CDR3 sequence is 14 residues long.

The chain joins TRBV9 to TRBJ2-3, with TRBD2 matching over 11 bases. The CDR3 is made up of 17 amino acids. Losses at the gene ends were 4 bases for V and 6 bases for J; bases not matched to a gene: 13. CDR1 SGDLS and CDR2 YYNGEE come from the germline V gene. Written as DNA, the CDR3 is TGTGCCAGCAGCCACCCAACTAGCGGGAGTCCTTCCGATACGCAGTATTTT. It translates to CASSHPTSGSPSDTQYF. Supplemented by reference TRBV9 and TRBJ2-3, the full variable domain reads DSGVTQTPKHLITATGQRVTLRCSPRSGDLSVYWYQQSLDQGLQFLIQYYNGEERAKGNILERFSAQQFPDLHSELNLSSLELGDSALYFCASSHPTSGSPSDTQYFGPGTRLTVL.